This TCR beta chain was sequenced for a study of T-cell memory formation after mild COVID-19. Findings of the study overall: Detection of some responders pre-infection suggested pre-existing cross-reactive memory T cells participated.

TCRdb re-called the 5' RACE reads with MiXCR, one entry per CDR3 protein. Counted here are 400,000 to 500,000 distinct CDR3 sequences, approximately 19% occurring once; the ten biggest clones make up 20% to 25%. Comments on this clonotype: Its antigen remains unknown.

Germline-derived CDR1 and CDR2 are MNHNY and SVGAGI (reference sequence). V lost 2 bases, J lost 6 bases, and 7 bases lay in between. The CDR3 contains 13 residues. The clonotype was recovered from a man aged 18-30 years who had mild COVID-19 (a few samples of this study predate the infection). Cell type and time point are not known. Specimen: PBMCs or a T cell subset sorted from them (not recorded which). This chain links TRBV6-6 with TRBJ2-2; D gene uncertain. The CDR3 region has the DNA TGTGCCAGCAGTTACGGGTCCCCCGGGGAGCTGTTTTTT. This sequence encodes CASSYGSPGELFF.